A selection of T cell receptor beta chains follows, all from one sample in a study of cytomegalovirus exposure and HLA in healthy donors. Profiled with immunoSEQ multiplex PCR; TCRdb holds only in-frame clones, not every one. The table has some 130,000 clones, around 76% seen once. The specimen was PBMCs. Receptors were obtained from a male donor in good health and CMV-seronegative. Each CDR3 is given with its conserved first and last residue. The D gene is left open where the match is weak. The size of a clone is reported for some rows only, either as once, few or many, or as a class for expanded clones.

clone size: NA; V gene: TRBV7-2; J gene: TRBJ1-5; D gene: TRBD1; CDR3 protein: CASSLGSGQGALPQHF; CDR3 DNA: TGTGCCAGCAGCTTAGGATCCGGACAGGGGGCCCTACCCCAGCATTTT
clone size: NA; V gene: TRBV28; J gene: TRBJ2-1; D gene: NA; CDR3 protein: CASSFRRTQFGNEQFF; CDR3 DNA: TGTGCCAGCAGTTTTCGCCGGACACAATTTGGTAATGAGCAGTTCTTC
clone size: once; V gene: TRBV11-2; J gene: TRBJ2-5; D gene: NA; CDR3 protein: CASSPPRGLQETQYF; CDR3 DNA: TGTGCCAGCAGCCCCCCGCGGGGGCTCCAAGAGACCCAGTACTTC
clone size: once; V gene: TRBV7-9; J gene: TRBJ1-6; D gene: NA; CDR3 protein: CASSPKQGPLPRDSPLHF; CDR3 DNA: TGTGCCAGCAGCCCAAAACAGGGCCCTCTACCTAGGGATTCACCCCTCCACTTT
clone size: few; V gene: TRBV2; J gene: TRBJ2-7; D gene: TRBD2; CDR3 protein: CASRGGLAGSYEQYF; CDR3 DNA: TGTGCCAGCAGGGGAGGGCTAGCGGGTAGCTACGAGCAGTACTTC
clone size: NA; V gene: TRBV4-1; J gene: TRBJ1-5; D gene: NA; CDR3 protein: CASSQGLAGDNQPQHF; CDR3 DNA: TGCGCCAGCAGCCAGGGTCTCGCAGGGGACAATCAGCCCCAGCATTTT
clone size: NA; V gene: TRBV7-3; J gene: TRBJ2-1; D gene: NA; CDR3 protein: CASSVDRQHNEQFF; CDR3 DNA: TGTGCCAGCAGCGTAGATCGCCAACACAATGAGCAGTTCTTC
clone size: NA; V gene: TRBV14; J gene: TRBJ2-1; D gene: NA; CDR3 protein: CASSRAARNNEQFF; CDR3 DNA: TGTGCCAGCAGCCGAGCGGCCAGAAACAATGAGCAGTTCTTC
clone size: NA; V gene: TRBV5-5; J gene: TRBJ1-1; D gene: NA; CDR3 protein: CASTSWGGVNTEAFF; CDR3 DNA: TGTGCCAGCACCAGTTGGGGAGGTGTGAACACTGAAGCTTTCTTT
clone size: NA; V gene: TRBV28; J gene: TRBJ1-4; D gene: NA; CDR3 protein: CASWAGGIEKLFF; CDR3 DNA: TGTGCCAGCTGGGCGGGAGGTATTGAAAAACTGTTTTTT
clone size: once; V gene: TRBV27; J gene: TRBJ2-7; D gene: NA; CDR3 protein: CASSLQGSYEQYF; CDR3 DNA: TGTGCCAGCAGTTTACAGGGGTCCTACGAGCAGTACTTC
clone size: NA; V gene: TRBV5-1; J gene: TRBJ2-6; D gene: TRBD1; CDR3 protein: CASRIRTGDVLSSGANVLTF; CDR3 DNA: TGCGCCAGCAGAATCCGGACAGGGGACGTTCTCAGCTCTGGGGCCAACGTCCTGACTTTC
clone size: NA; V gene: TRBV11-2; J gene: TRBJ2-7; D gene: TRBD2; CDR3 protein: CASSQNSGGLSYEQYF; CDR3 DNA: TGTGCCAGCAGCCAAAATAGCGGGGGACTCTCCTACGAGCAGTACTTC
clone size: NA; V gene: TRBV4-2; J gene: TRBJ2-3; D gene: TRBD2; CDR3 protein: CASSRGGETDTQYF; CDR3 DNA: TGTGCCAGCAGCCGGGGGGGGGAAACAGATACGCAGTATTTT
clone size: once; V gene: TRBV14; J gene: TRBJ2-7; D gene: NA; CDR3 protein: CASSQVGGGGNEQYF; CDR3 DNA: TGTGCCAGCAGCCAAGTAGGAGGAGGGGGCAACGAGCAGTACTTC
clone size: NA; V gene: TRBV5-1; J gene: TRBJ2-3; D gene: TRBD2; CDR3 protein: CASSLSGSWTDTQYF; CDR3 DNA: TGCGCCAGCAGCTTAAGCGGGAGCTGGACAGATACGCAGTATTTT
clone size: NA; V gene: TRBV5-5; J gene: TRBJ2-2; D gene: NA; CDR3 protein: CASSIQGLGTGELFF; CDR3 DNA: TGTGCCAGCAGCATACAGGGTTTGGGCACCGGGGAGCTGTTTTTT
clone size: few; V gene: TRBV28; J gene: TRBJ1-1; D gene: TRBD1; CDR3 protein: CASRPTGINTEAFF; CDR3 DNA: TGTGCCAGCAGACCGACAGGGATCAACACTGAAGCTTTCTTT
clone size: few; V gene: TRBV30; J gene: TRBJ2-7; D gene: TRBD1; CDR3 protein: CALWQGAYEQYF; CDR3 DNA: TGTGCCCTCTGGCAGGGGGCTTACGAGCAGTACTTC
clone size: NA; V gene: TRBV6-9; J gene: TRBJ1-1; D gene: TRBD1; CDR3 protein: CASSYSTGTGVRDTEAFF; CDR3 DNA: TGTGCCAGCAGTTATTCAACCGGGACAGGGGTGAGGGATACTGAAGCTTTCTTT
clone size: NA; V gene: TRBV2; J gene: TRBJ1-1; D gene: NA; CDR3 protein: CASIRTAMNTEAFF; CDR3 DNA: TGTGCCAGCATCAGGACAGCGATGAACACTGAAGCTTTCTTT
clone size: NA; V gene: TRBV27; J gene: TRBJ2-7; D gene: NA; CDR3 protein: CASSPLGAYEQYF; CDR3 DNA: TGTGCCAGCTCCCCGCTAGGGGCCTACGAGCAGTACTTC
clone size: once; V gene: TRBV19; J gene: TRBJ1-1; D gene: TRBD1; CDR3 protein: CASSWSGQAVEAFF; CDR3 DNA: TGTGCCAGTAGTTGGTCCGGACAGGCGGTTGAAGCTTTCTTT
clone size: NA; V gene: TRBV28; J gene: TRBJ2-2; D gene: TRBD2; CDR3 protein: CASRSGRASGELFF; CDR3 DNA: TGTGCCAGCAGGAGCGGGAGAGCTTCCGGGGAGCTGTTTTTT
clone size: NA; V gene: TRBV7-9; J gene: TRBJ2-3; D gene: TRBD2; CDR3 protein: CASSAGTSGRRSTDTQYF; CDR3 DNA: TGTGCCAGCAGCGCCGGGACTAGCGGGAGGAGGAGCACAGATACGCAGTATTTT
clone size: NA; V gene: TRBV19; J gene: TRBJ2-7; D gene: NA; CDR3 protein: CASSMFGTTSYEQYF; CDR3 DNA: TGTGCCAGTAGTATGTTTGGGACAACCTCCTACGAGCAGTACTTC
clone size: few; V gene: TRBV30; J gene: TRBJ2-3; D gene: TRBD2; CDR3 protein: CAWTLAGGSDTQYF; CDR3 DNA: TGTGCCTGGACACTAGCGGGAGGATCAGATACGCAGTATTTT
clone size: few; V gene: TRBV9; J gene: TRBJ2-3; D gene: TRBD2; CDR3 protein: CASSSRGGEGGADTQYF; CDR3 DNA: TGTGCCAGCAGCTCACGCGGGGGAGAGGGTGGTGCAGATACGCAGTATTTT
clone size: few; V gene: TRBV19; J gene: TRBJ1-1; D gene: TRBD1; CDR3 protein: CASRTQGAMAEAFF; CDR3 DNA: TGTGCCAGTAGGACACAGGGGGCGATGGCTGAAGCTTTCTTT
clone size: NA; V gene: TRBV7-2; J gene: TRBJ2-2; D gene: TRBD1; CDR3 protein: CASSRQGSGGELFF; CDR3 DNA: TGTGCCAGCAGCCGACAGGGTTCGGGCGGGGAGCTGTTTTTT
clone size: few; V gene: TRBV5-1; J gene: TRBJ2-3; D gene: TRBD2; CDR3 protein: CASALTSGSPTDTQYF; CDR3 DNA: TGCGCCAGCGCACTGACTAGCGGGAGCCCAACGGATACGCAGTATTTT
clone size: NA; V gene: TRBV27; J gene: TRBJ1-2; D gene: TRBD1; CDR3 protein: CASSLYRGYGYTF; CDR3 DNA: TGTGCCAGCAGTTTGTACAGGGGATACGGCTACACCTTC
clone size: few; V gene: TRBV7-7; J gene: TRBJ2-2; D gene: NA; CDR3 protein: CASSSTGSPGELFF; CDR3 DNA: TGTGCTAGCAGCTCTACAGGGAGCCCCGGGGAGCTGTTTTTT
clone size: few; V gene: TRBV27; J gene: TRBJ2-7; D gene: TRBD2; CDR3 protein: CASSYGTSGPYEQYF; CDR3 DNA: TGTGCCAGCAGCTACGGGACTAGCGGCCCCTACGAGCAGTACTTC
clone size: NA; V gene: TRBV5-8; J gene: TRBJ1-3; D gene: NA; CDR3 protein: CASSLGRVSSGNTIYF; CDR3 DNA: TGTGCCAGCAGCTTGGGCAGGGTCAGCTCTGGAAACACCATATATTTT
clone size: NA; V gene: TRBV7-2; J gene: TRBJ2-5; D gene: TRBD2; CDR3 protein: CASRERGGRQETQYF; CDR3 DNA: TGTGCCAGCCGGGAGCGGGGGGGCCGCCAAGAGACCCAGTACTTC
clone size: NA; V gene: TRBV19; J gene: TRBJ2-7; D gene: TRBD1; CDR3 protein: CASSLIGTGYPYEQYF; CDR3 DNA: TGTGCCAGTAGTCTAATCGGGACAGGCTACCCCTACGAGCAGTACTTC
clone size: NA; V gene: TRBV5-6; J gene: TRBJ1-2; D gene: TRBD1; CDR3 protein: CASSFGTGVYGYTF; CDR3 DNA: TGTGCCAGCAGCTTCGGGACAGGGGTTTATGGCTACACCTTC
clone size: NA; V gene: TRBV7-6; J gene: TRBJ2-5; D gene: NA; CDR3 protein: CASSGRRGQETQYF; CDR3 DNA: TGTGCCAGCAGCGGGCGCAGGGGCCAAGAGACCCAGTACTTC
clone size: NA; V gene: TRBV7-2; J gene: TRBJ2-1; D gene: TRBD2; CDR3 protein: CASSLSGGASNEQFF; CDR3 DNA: TGTGCCAGCAGCCTAAGCGGGGGGGCCAGTAATGAGCAGTTCTTC
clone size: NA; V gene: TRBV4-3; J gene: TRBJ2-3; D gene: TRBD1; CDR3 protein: CASSQGDRGIGDTQYF; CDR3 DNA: TGCGCCAGCAGCCAAGGGGACAGGGGGATTGGGGATACGCAGTATTTT
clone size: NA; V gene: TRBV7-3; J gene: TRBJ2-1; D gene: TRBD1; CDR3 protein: CASSLRVIPGTAYNEQFF; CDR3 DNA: TGTGCCAGCAGCTTAAGAGTTATTCCAGGGACAGCGTACAATGAGCAGTTCTTC
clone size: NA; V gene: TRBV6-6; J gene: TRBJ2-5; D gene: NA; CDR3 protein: CASSHGRGSETQYF; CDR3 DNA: TGTGCCAGCAGCCACGGTAGGGGTTCGGAGACCCAGTACTTC
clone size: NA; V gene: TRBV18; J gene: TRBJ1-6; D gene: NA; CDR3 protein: CASSLGLTGSPLHF; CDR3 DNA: TGTGCCAGCTCACTGGGACTAACGGGTTCACCCCTCCACTTT
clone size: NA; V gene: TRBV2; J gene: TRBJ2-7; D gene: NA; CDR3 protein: CASSEAWLSSYEQYF; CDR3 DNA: TGTGCCAGCAGTGAAGCTTGGCTCTCCTCCTACGAGCAGTACTTC
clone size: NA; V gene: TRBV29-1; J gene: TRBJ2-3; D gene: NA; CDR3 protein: CSVEPADTQYF; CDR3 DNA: TGCAGCGTTGAACCGGCAGATACGCAGTATTTT
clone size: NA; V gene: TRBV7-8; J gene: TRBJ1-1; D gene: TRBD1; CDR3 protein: CASTPSRGQMNTEAFF; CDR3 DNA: TGTGCCAGCACCCCCTCCAGGGGGCAAATGAACACTGAAGCTTTCTTT
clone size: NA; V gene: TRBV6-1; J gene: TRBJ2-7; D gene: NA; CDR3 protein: CASSELRASYEQYF; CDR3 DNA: TGTGCCAGCAGTGAATTGAGGGCTTCCTACGAGCAGTACTTC
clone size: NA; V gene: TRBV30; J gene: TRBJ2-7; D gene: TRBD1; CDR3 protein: CAWRDRWGSYEQYF; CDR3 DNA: TGTGCCTGGCGGGACAGGTGGGGCTCCTACGAGCAGTACTTC
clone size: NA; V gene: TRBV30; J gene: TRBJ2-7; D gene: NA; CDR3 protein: CAWSVPEQGTEQYF; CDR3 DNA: TGTGCCTGGAGTGTACCAGAACAGGGAACCGAGCAGTACTTC
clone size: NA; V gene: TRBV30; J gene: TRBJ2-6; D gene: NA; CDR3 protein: CAWGEAGANVLTF; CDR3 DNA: TGTGCCTGGGGGGAGGCTGGGGCCAACGTCCTGACTTTC
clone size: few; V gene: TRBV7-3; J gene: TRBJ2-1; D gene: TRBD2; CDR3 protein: CASSFLAGSSNEQFF; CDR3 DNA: TGTGCCAGCAGCTTCCTAGCGGGGAGCAGCAATGAGCAGTTCTTC
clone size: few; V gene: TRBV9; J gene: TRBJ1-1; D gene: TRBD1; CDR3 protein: CASSAGGEDTEAFF; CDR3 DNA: TGTGCCAGCAGCGCAGGGGGTGAGGATACTGAAGCTTTCTTT